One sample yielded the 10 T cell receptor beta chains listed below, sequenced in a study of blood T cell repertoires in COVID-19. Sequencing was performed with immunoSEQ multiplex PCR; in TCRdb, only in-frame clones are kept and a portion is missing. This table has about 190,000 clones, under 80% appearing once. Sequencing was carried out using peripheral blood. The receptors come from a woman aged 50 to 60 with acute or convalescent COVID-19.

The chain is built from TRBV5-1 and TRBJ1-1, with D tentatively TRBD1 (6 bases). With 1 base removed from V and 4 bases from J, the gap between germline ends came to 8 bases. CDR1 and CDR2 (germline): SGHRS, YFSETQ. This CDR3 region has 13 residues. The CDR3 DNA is TGCGCCAGCAGCTTGCGCAGGGGCACTGAAGCTTTCTTT. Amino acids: CASSLRRGTEAFF.

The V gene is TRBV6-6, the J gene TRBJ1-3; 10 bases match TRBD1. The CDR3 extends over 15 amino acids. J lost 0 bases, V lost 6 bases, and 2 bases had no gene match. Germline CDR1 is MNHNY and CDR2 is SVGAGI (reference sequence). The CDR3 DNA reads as TGTGCCAGCAGGGACAGGGGGAGCTCTGGAAACACCATATATTTT. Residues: CASRDRGSSGNTIYF.

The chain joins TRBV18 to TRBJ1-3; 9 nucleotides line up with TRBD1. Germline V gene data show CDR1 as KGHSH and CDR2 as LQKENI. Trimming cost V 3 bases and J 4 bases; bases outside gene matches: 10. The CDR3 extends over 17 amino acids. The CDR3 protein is CASSPADRGIPGNTIYF. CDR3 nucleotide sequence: TGTGCCAGCTCACCGGCCGACAGGGGGATACCAGGAAACACCATATATTTT.

The chain's CDR3 is CATSRRTSGGETQYF. CDR3 DNA: TGTGCCACCAGCAGACGGACTAGCGGGGGGGAGACCCAGTACTTC. This chain connects TRBV15 to TRBJ2-5; 14 nucleotides align to TRBD2. This CDR3 is built from 15 residues. With 2 bases clipped from V and 5 bases from J, the junction kept 1 base outside the gene matches. Germline assignment: CDR1 LNHNV and CDR2 YYDKDF (reference sequence).

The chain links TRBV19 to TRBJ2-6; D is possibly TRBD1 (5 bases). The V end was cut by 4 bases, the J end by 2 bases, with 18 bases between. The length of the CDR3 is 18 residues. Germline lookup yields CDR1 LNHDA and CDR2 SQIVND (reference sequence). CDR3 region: CASSRTSPTGAGANVLTF. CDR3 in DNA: TGTGCCAGTAGTAGAACCTCCCCCACAGGCGCTGGGGCCAACGTCCTGACTTTC.

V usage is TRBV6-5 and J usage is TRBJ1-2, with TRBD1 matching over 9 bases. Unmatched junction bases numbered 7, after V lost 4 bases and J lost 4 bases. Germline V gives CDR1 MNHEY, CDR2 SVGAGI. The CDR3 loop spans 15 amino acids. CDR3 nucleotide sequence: TGTGCCAGCAGTTTGGACAGGGGATTCGGCTATGGCTACACCTTC. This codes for CASSLDRGFGYGYTF.

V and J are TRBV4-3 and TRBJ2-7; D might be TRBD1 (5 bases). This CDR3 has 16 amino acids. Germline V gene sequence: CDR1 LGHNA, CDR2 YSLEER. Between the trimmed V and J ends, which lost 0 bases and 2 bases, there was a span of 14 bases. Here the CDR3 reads CASSQDLTGRAYEQYF. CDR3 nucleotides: TGCGCCAGCAGCCAAGATCTGACGGGCAGGGCCTACGAGCAGTACTTC.

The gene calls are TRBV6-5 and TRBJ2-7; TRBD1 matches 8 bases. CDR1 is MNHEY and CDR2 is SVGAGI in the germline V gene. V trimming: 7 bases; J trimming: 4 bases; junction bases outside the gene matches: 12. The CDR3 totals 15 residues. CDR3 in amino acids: CASTRGSGGAYEQYF. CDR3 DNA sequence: TGTGCCAGCACCCGAGGGTCAGGGGGCGCGTACGAGCAGTACTTC.

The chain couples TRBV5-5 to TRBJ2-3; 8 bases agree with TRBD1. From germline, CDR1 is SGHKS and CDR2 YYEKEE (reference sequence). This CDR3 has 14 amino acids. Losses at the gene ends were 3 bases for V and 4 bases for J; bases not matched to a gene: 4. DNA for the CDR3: TGTGCCAGCAGCTGGGGGACAGGTCCAGATACGCAGTATTTT. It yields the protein CASSWGTGPDTQYF.

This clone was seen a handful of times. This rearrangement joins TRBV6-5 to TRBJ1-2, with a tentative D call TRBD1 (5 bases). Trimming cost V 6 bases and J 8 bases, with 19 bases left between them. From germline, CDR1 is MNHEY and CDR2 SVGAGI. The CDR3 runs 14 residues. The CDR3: CASRIAGGSRGYTF. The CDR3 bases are TGTGCCAGCAGGATTGCGGGGGGTTCACGAGGCTACACCTTC.